This is a list of T cell receptor beta chains from one sample in a study of T cell responses to AZD1222 COVID-19 vaccine. This table comes from immunoSEQ multiplex PCR, and its TCRdb copy is limited to in-frame clones, with some not included. The repertoire includes 180,000 or so clones, roughly 92% of them detected once, and about 0.6% sits in the top ten. The specimen comprised peripheral blood, sampled on day 0 of AZD1222 vaccination. The receptors here all came from an adult in good health. The CDR3 runs from the conserved cysteine through the conserved F or W. A D gene is named only where the DNA matches it firmly. Rows may omit the clone size; those that give it use once, few, many or a size class.

TRBJ2-4,-,TRBV2,once,TGTGCCAGCGGTCCCGAGTGGGAAAACATTCAGTACTTC,CASGPEWENIQYF
TRBJ1-2,TRBD1,TRBV4-1,-,TGCGCCAGCAGCCCCGGGACAGGAGGAAACTATGGCTACACCTTC,CASSPGTGGNYGYTF
TRBJ1-5,-,TRBV4-1,-,TGCGCCAGCAGCCAGTGGACTGGGCCCGATCAGCCCCAGCATTTT,CASSQWTGPDQPQHF
TRBJ2-3,TRBD2,TRBV11-2,-,TGTGCCAGCAGTTTCCGGCGGGGGGCAGATACGCAGTATTTT,CASSFRRGADTQYF
TRBJ1-2,TRBD1,TRBV7-9,-,TGTGCCAGCAGCCCAACAGGGGGAACAGGCTACACCTTC,CASSPTGGTGYTF
TRBJ2-7,-,TRBV19,-,TGTGCCAGTAGTCCCACAGGCTCACACGAGCAGTACTTC,CASSPTGSHEQYF
TRBJ2-5,TRBD1,TRBV11-1,-,TGTGCCAGCAGCCCCGGACAGGGGAGGGCACAAGAGACCCAGTACTTC,CASSPGQGRAQETQYF
TRBJ1-3,TRBD1,TRBV6-1,few,TGTGCCAGCAGTGAAGATGGGACAGCTGGAAACACCATATATTTT,CASSEDGTAGNTIYF
TRBJ1-5,TRBD1,TRBV18,-,TGTGCCAGCTCACTTGGGACAGGGGGCATACAGCCCCAGCATTTT,CASSLGTGGIQPQHF
TRBJ2-1,-,TRBV30,-,TGTGCCTGGAGTCAAAAGGATCACGAGCAGTTCTTC,CAWSQKDHEQFF
TRBJ1-1,-,TRBV3-1/TRBV3-2,-,TGTGCCAGCAGCCAAGGGGTTTTGTGGGAAGCTTTCTTT,CASSQGVLWEAFF
TRBJ1-1,TRBD1,TRBV7-6,-,TGTGCCAGCAGCTTAGCCCCAAATGCAGGGGGGTACACTGAAGCTTTCTTT,CASSLAPNAGGYTEAFF
TRBJ2-7,-,TRBV2,-,TGTGCCAGCAGTGACTGGCAGACCCCCTACGAGCAGTACTTC,CASSDWQTPYEQYF
TRBJ1-2,TRBD1,TRBV5-1,-,TGCGCCAGTGGGACAGGGTTATATGGCTACACCTTC,CASGTGLYGYTF
TRBJ2-7,-,TRBV6-5,-,TGTGCCAGTGCTAGTTTGTGGGAGTTTATCGAGCAGTACTTC,CASASLWEFIEQYF
TRBJ1-1,-,TRBV30,-,TGTGCCTGGAAGGTGCAGGCGAACACTGAAGCTTTCTTT,CAWKVQANTEAFF
TRBJ2-1,-,TRBV30,-,TGTGCCTGGAGTGTTCTAGGCCCCACCTACAATGAGCAGTTCTTC,CAWSVLGPTYNEQFF
TRBJ2-1,TRBD2,TRBV15,few,TGTGCCACCAGCAGTACTAGCGAGACATACAATGAGCAGTTCTTC,CATSSTSETYNEQFF
TRBJ2-5,-,TRBV19,-,TGTGCCAGTGGGCACCCTCGGACAGAGACCCAGTACTTC,CASGHPRTETQYF
TRBJ1-3,-,TRBV4-1,-,TGCGCCAGCAGCCAACCACTCTCTGGAAACACCATATATTTT,CASSQPLSGNTIYF
TRBJ2-1,-,TRBV28,-,TGTGCCAGCAGTCCCGCCCGAGGTCACAATGAGCAGTTCTTC,CASSPARGHNEQFF
TRBJ2-2,TRBD2,TRBV3-1/TRBV3-2,-,TGTGCCAGCAGCCAGGGGGGAGGGTACACCGGGGAGCTGTTTTTT,CASSQGGGYTGELFF
TRBJ2-7,TRBD1,TRBV2,-,TGTGCCAGCTTCCCCAGGACAGGGGTCTCCTACGAGCAGTACTTC,CASFPRTGVSYEQYF
TRBJ1-3,-,TRBV3-1/TRBV3-2,-,TGTGCCAGCAGCCAACCGGGGCAGAACACCATATATTTT,CASSQPGQNTIYF
TRBJ1-3,-,TRBV19,-,TGTGCCAGTAGTACCGACGGAAACACCATATATTTT,CASSTDGNTIYF
TRBJ2-3,-,TRBV6-5,-,TGTGCCAGCAGCCTAGAACAGCTAGAGTATTTT,CASSLEQLEYF
TRBJ1-3,-,TRBV19,-,TGTGCCAGTAGTATGGGGGGAGAGGGAAACACCATATATTTT,CASSMGGEGNTIYF
TRBJ2-7,TRBD2,TRBV7-6,few,TGTGCCAGCAGCTTGCGACCCGGGACTAGCTGGACCTACGAGCAGTACTTC,CASSLRPGTSWTYEQYF
TRBJ2-5,-,TRBV5-1,-,TGCGCCAGCAGCCCAAATGGACAGGCCGGGGGGACCCAGTACTTC,CASSPNGQAGGTQYF
TRBJ2-7,TRBD2,TRBV28,-,TGTGCCAGCACCTCCGGACTAGCTCCCTACGAGCAGTACTTC,CASTSGLAPYEQYF
TRBJ1-4,TRBD1,TRBV3-1/TRBV3-2,-,TGTGCCAGCAGCTGGGGACAGCCTAATGAAAAACTGTTTTTT,CASSWGQPNEKLFF
TRBJ2-2,TRBD1,TRBV28,-,TGTGCCAGCAGTCCCCCGGGACAGGGCATTGTTGGGGAGCTGTTTTTT,CASSPPGQGIVGELFF
TRBJ1-2,-,TRBV4-1,-,TGCGCCAGCAGCCCCTTGACCGCTTTTCTGGAAGACTACACCTTC,CASSPLTAFLEDYTF
TRBJ2-1,-,TRBV30,-,TGTGCCTGGAGTGTAGCTGGGGGCCGGTACAATGAGCAGTTCTTC,CAWSVAGGRYNEQFF
TRBJ1-1,-,TRBV19,-,TGTGCCAGTAGTTGGGGGACTGGGACTGAAGCTTTCTTT,CASSWGTGTEAFF
TRBJ1-5,-,TRBV30,once,TGTGCCTGGAGTGGGGGGGGCAATCAGCCCCAGCATTTT,CAWSGGGNQPQHF
TRBJ1-2,TRBD1,TRBV2,once,TGTGCCAGCAGTGATTGGACAGGAACCTATGGCTACACCTTC,CASSDWTGTYGYTF
TRBJ2-2,-,TRBV7-9,-,TGTGCCAGCAGCGCTAGCCGATTGGGAACCGGGGAGCTGTTTTTT,CASSASRLGTGELFF
TRBJ2-1,-,TRBV11-1,-,TGTGCCAGCAGCTTCGGGACCTCGTACAATGAGCAGTTCTTC,CASSFGTSYNEQFF
TRBJ2-2,-,TRBV9,-,TGTGCCAGCAGCGTAGCACTAGGGAACACCGGGGAGCTGTTTTTT,CASSVALGNTGELFF
TRBJ2-5,TRBD1,TRBV27,-,TGTGCCAGCAGTTTAGCGACAGGGGGCATTGAGACCCAGTACTTC,CASSLATGGIETQYF
TRBJ1-1,-,TRBV10-3,once,TGTGCCACCGGGCTCGGCAGGTCGAACACTGAAGCTTTCTTT,CATGLGRSNTEAFF
TRBJ1-1,-,TRBV18,once,TGTGCCAGCTCACTGACAGGAAATATTGAAGCTTTCTTT,CASSLTGNIEAFF
TRBJ2-1,TRBD1,TRBV18,once,TGTGCCAGCTCACCACGGGGACAGGGGTCCTACAATGAGCAGTTCTTC,CASSPRGQGSYNEQFF
TRBJ1-3,-,TRBV5-4,-,TGTGCCAGCAGCTCAGGGACCGGAAACACCATATATTTT,CASSSGTGNTIYF
TRBJ1-2,TRBD1,TRBV19,-,TGTGCCAGTAGTCCCCGGACAGGGCTTCAAACCTTC,CASSPRTGLQTF
TRBJ1-1,-,TRBV7-9,-,TGTGCCAGCAGCTCCTCGCGGGGCAGGGGGAACACTGAAGCTTTCTTT,CASSSSRGRGNTEAFF
TRBJ2-1,TRBD2,TRBV6-5,-,TGTGCCAGCACCCACCTAGCGGGAGGGCGGGATGAGCAGTTCTTC,CASTHLAGGRDEQFF
TRBJ1-2,-,TRBV21-1,-,TGTGCCAGCAGCAAAGGTAAGGGAACGGATGGCTACACCTTC,CASSKGKGTDGYTF
TRBJ2-7,TRBD1,TRBV10-3,-,TGTGCCATCAGTGGGGGGACAGGGGGACACGAGCAGTACTTC,CAISGGTGGHEQYF
TRBJ2-1,-,TRBV14,-,TGTGCCAGCAGCCAAGAGAGGGTGGAGTACAATGAGCAGTTCTTC,CASSQERVEYNEQFF
TRBJ1-4,-,TRBV25-1,-,TGTGCCAGCAGTGAAGATGGGCAGGGACCGAATGAAAAACTGTTTTTT,CASSEDGQGPNEKLFF
TRBJ2-2,-,TRBV18,-,TGTGCCAGTAAGAACACCGGGGAGCTGTTTTTT,CASKNTGELFF
TRBJ1-1,TRBD1,TRBV19,-,TGTGCCAGCGGGACAGGGGTAATTGAAGCTTTCTTT,CASGTGVIEAFF
TRBJ2-2,-,TRBV2,-,TGTGCCAGCAGGTTTGGTAGCGAGAACACCGGGGAGCTGTTTTTT,CASRFGSENTGELFF
TRBJ1-4,-,TRBV19,-,TGTGCCAGTCGGGCTACGGGAAATCCCAGGTCTAATGAAAAACTGTTTTTT,CASRATGNPRSNEKLFF
TRBJ1-2,-,TRBV7-2,-,TGTGCCAGCAACATAGACAGCAACCTTAACTATGGCTACACCTTC,CASNIDSNLNYGYTF
TRBJ2-2,-,TRBV5-4,-,TGTGCCAGCAGCTTGGCCGGGGCTGGGGCCGGGGAGCTGTTTTTT,CASSLAGAGAGELFF
TRBJ1-5,-,TRBV18,once,TGTGCCAGCTCACCACAGCCGGGAAGAGGCAATCAGCCCCAGCATTTT,CASSPQPGRGNQPQHF